The rows below give T cell receptor beta chains drawn from one sample of a study of T cell repertoires in cytomegalovirus infection. TCRdb fed the reads into MiXCR, producing one record per CDR3 protein. The sample contains tens of thousands of distinct CDR3 sequences, about 19% of which appear only once. No antigens are known for them. Sequencing used CD8+ T cells from cultured PBMCs, obtained from culture after CMV antigen stimulation. These receptor sequences come from a human donor in good health (CMV status not recorded). Some clones in this sample may be carry-over from other donors' samples. Both conserved end residues are part of each CDR3. The D gene is left open where the match is weak. Only part of the rows carry a size: once, few, many, or a class if the clone is expanded.

v_call	j_call	d_call	clone_size	cdr3_aa	cdr3_nt
TRBV12-3/TRBV12-4	TRBJ2-2	TRBD2	few	CASSLELGGTSGWNTGELFF	TGTGCCAGCAGTTTAGAGTTGGGGGGGACTAGCGGATGGAACACCGGGGAGCTGTTTTTT
TRBV30	TRBJ1-1	-	-	CAWREDGNTEAFF	TGTGCCTGGAGGGAGGACGGGAACACTGAAGCTTTCTTT
TRBV14	TRBJ1-4	TRBD1	many	CASSQARGTGGNEKLFF	TGTGCCAGCAGCCAGGCGAGGGGGACAGGGGGAAATGAAAAACTGTTTTTT
TRBV7-9	TRBJ1-2	-	few	CASSLRTDGYTF	TGTGCCAGCAGCCTCCGGACAGATGGCTACACCTTC
TRBV5-4	TRBJ2-1	-	few	CASSFGQYNEQFF	TGTGCCAGCAGCTTTGGTCAGTACAATGAGCAGTTCTTC
TRBV20-1	TRBJ1-1	-	few	CSTRQAQSPEAFF	TGCAGTACACGACAGGCCCAATCACCTGAAGCTTTCTTT
TRBV4-1	TRBJ1-2	-	many	CASSQDASSGSHGYTF	TGCGCCAGCAGCCAAGATGCCTCGTCAGGGAGTCATGGCTACACCTTC
TRBV14	TRBJ2-5	-	many	CASSRHGTAETQYF	TGTGCCAGCAGCCGGCACGGGACTGCAGAGACCCAGTACTTC
TRBV6-6	TRBJ1-2	-	-	CASSYDSTLSNYGYTF	TGTGCCAGCAGTTACGACAGCACACTCTCTAACTATGGCTACACCTTC
TRBV7-2	TRBJ2-3	-	many	CASSRLGTDTQYF	TGTGCCAGCTCTCGGTTGGGCACAGATACGCAGTATTTT
TRBV7-2	TRBJ1-2	-	many	CASSLARREARGYTF	TGTGCCAGCAGCTTAGCGCGACGGGAGGCAAGAGGCTACACCTTC
TRBV5-6	TRBJ1-5	-	many	CASSLSQPNQPQHF	TGTGCCAGCAGCTTATCTCAGCCCAATCAGCCCCAGCATTTT
TRBV19	TRBJ1-1	-	-	CASSTRGAGEAFF	TGTGCCAGTAGTACCCGAGGAGCAGGGGAGGCTTTCTTT
TRBV5-1	TRBJ2-6	TRBD1	many	CASSERTGSNSGANVLTF	TGCGCCAGCAGCGAACGGACAGGCTCAAATTCTGGGGCCAACGTCCTGACTTTC
TRBV7-2	TRBJ2-7	TRBD2	medium-sized	CASSLELAGAHLYEQYF	TGTGCCAGCAGCTTAGAACTAGCGGGGGCCCATCTCTACGAGCAGTACTTC
TRBV27	TRBJ2-1	-	-	CASSSSISGPPGGDEQFF	TGTGCCAGCAGTTCATCTATCTCGGGCCCCCCCGGGGGAGATGAGCAGTTCTTC
TRBV7-2	TRBJ1-2	TRBD1	many	CASSPHSGNRGQNGYTF	TGTGCCAGCAGCCCCCATTCCGGGAACAGGGGCCAGAATGGCTACACCTTC
TRBV11-2	TRBJ2-3	-	many	CASSLRGRDPIYTQYF	TGTGCCAGCAGCTTAAGGGGAAGGGACCCCATCTATACGCAGTATTTT
TRBV5-1	TRBJ2-1	TRBD2	-	CASSSAIAGPAGNEQFF	TGCGCCAGCAGCTCAGCCATAGCGGGCCCAGCGGGAAATGAGCAGTTCTTC
TRBV18	TRBJ1-1	-	-	CASSVLLGDTEAFF	TGTGCCAGCTCAGTACTCCTGGGGGACACTGAAGCTTTCTTT
TRBV6-2/TRBV6-3	TRBJ2-7	TRBD1	-	CASSPGQGNEQYF	TGTGCCAGCAGTCCGGGACAGGGGAACGAGCAGTACTTC
TRBV11-2	TRBJ2-7	-	-	CASSLRKFGGEQYF	TGTGCCAGCAGTCTCAGGAAGTTCGGGGGCGAGCAGTACTTC
TRBV4-1	TRBJ1-1	-	-	CASSQDIEGTEAFF	TGCGCCAGCAGCCAAGATATAGAGGGTACTGAAGCTTTCTTT
TRBV19	TRBJ2-1	TRBD1	-	CASSITTGVTSYNEQFF	TGTGCCAGTAGTATAACGACAGGGGTAACCTCCTACAATGAGCAGTTCTTC
TRBV12-3/TRBV12-4	TRBJ2-2	-	-	CASSLFRQRTNTGELFF	TGTGCCAGCAGTTTATTTCGGCAGAGAACAAACACCGGGGAGCTGTTTTTT
TRBV9	TRBJ1-1	-	few	CASSSTGRWDTEAFF	TGTGCCAGCAGCTCAACGGGCAGGTGGGACACTGAAGCTTTCTTT
TRBV6-2/TRBV6-3	TRBJ1-2	-	-	CASSYFGQTYGYTF	TGTGCCAGCAGTTACTTCGGACAGACCTATGGCTACACCTTC
TRBV6-5	TRBJ2-1	-	-	CASSYLARAVYNEQFF	TGTGCCAGCAGTTACCTCGCGAGAGCGGTCTACAATGAGCAGTTCTTC
TRBV9	TRBJ1-3	-	few	CASSGDGNTIYF	TGTGCCAGCAGCGGGGATGGAAACACCATATATTTT
TRBV29-1	TRBJ2-1	-	-	CSGTYNEQFF	TGCAGCGGTACGTACAATGAGCAGTTCTTC
TRBV4-1	TRBJ1-5	-	-	CASSQEGEVNQPHHF	TGCGCCAGCAGCCAAGAAGGGGAGGTCAATCAGCCCCACCATTTT
TRBV4-3	TRBJ2-2	-	many	CASSLGGINTGELFF	TGCGCCAGCAGCCTAGGGGGGATAAACACCGGGGAGCTGTTTTTT
TRBV29-1	TRBJ1-2	-	-	CSVELSANYGYTF	TGCAGCGTGGAGCTCAGCGCTAACTATGGCTACACCTTC
TRBV27	TRBJ2-3	-	few	CASRSTFTDTQYF	TGTGCCAGCAGGTCAACCTTCACAGATACGCAGTATTTT
TRBV7-8	TRBJ2-4	TRBD1	many	CASSSGQGRENIQYF	TGTGCCAGCAGCTCGGGACAGGGAAGGGAAAACATTCAGTACTTC